The 23 T cell receptor beta chains below were found in one sample sequenced in a study of cytomegalovirus exposure and HLA in healthy donors. The PCR was carried out with 60 Vbeta primers and 13 Jbeta primers. Assay: immunoSEQ multiplex PCR; the TCRdb copy retains only in-frame clones and omits some. The sample carries about 170,000 clones, over 65% recorded once. Sequencing was carried out using PBMCs. The receptors come from a man aged 35-49 years in good health and CMV-seropositive.

This clone was seen a handful of times. This rearrangement joins TRBV6-1 to TRBJ2-2, with 7 bases matching TRBD1. CDR1 is MNHNS, CDR2 SASEGT, per germline. V trimming: 9 bases; J trimming: 4 bases; junction bases outside the gene matches: 5. The CDR3 runs to 13 residues. CDR3 coding DNA: TGTGCCAGTGACAGGGTGATCACCGGGGAGCTGTTTTTT. Amino acid sequence: CASDRVITGELFF.

The chain employs TRBV7-6 and TRBJ1-6; no reliable D call. The CDR3 is made up of 13 amino acids. V was clipped by 0 bases and J by 13 bases, with 10 bases between them. Looked up from germline, CDR1 is SGHVS and CDR2 is FNYEAQ. CDR3 residues: CASSLAFGNPLHF. The CDR3 bases are TGTGCCAGCAGCTTAGCGTTTGGCAATCCCCTCCACTTT.

This chain joins TRBV2 and TRBJ2-1; 8 nucleotides match TRBD1. This CDR3 comprises 15 residues. J was trimmed by 6 bases and V by 6 bases; bases with no gene match: 10. CDR1 and CDR2 from the germline V gene are SNHLY and FYNNEI. The chain's CDR3 is CASRDRGKNSNEQFF. The CDR3 nucleotides are TGTGCCAGCAGAGACAGGGGAAAAAATTCCAATGAGCAGTTCTTC. The full variable domain, completed using reference TRBV2 and TRBJ2-1, is EPEVTQTPSHQVTQMGQEVILRCVPISNHLYFYWYRQILGQKVEFLVSFYNNEISEKSEIFDDQFSVERPDGSNFTLKIRSTKLEDSAMYFCASRDRGKNSNEQFFGPGTRLTVL.

The chain has TRBV5-1 and TRBJ1-2; 7 bases are shared with TRBD1. Per the germline V gene, CDR1 is SGHRS and CDR2 is YFSETQ. The length of the CDR3 is 14 residues. Trimming removed 4 bases from V and 0 bases from J; junction bases left unmatched: 3. CDR3 protein: CASSDRATNYGYTF. In nucleotides, the CDR3 is TGCGCCAGCAGCGACAGGGCTACTAACTATGGCTACACCTTC.

This clone showed up just a few times. The gene calls are TRBV7-8 and TRBJ2-3, with TRBD2 identical over 7 bases. From germline, CDR1 is SGHVS and CDR2 FQNEAQ. V gave up 0 bases and J gave up 9 bases; unmatched junction bases: 12. This CDR3 spans 16 amino acids. The CDR3 DNA sequence: TGTGCCAGCAGCTTAGCGTCACTAGCCTTGGGGGGGACGCAGTATTTT. Translating it yields CASSLASLALGGTQYF.

In this sample, this clone turned up a few times. The gene calls are TRBV7-2 and TRBJ2-3; TRBD1 might be the D (6 bases). Trimming stripped 5 bases from V and 1 base from J, with 13 bases between. The CDR3 extends over 15 amino acids. Germline lookup yields CDR1 SGHTA and CDR2 FQGNSA. In DNA form, the CDR3 reads TGTGCCAGCAGCATGGACAGCCACCGCACAGATACGCAGTATTTT. Protein: CASSMDSHRTDTQYF.

This clone was counted a few times. This chain uses TRBV5-6 with TRBJ2-3, with D perhaps matching TRBD2 (7 bases). The ends were cut back, 10 bases at V and 2 bases at J, with 14 bases in the middle. The germline V gene encodes CDR1 SGHDT and CDR2 YYEEEE. CDR3 length equals 13 residues. As DNA, the CDR3 is TGTGCCTCCGCTGGGGGGGCCACAGATACGCAGTATTTT. Protein sequence: CASAGGATDTQYF. Full variable domain (outside the CDR3, taken from reference TRBV5-6 and TRBJ2-3): DAGVTQSPTHLIKTRGQQVTLRCSPKSGHDTVSWYQQALGQGPQFIFQYYEEEERQRGNFPDRFSGHQFPNYSSELNVNALLLGDSALYLCASAGGATDTQYFGPGTRLTVL.

This clone was observed a single time. CDR3 sequence (DNA): TGCGCCAGCAGCCAAGTTCACACAGATACGCAGTATTTT. Translated, it gives CASSQVHTDTQYF. The chain links TRBV4-3 to TRBJ2-3; D gene uncertain. V lost 1 base, J lost 2 bases, and 4 bases lay in between. This CDR3 has 13 amino acids. Per germline, CDR1 LGHNA and CDR2 YSLEER.

This clone was seen once. The rearrangement joins TRBV11-2 to TRBJ2-2; D is unclear. Germline lookup yields CDR1 SGHAT and CDR2 FQNNGV. V was pared by 2 bases and J by 6 bases, with 7 bases between. The CDR3 loop spans 13 amino acids. The chain's CDR3 is CASSLTPPGELFF. CDR3 DNA: TGTGCCAGCAGCTTAACTCCTCCCGGGGAGCTGTTTTTT.

This sequence joins TRBV6-1 and TRBJ2-2; 7 nucleotides agree with TRBD2. The V gene end was trimmed by 4 bases and the J gene end by 3 bases; junction bases not matched to a gene: 5. The CDR3 runs to 15 residues. Germline V gene data show CDR1 as MNHNS and CDR2 as SASEGT. CDR3 DNA sequence: TGTGCCAGCAGTGCCGGGACTACCTACACCGGGGAGCTGTTTTTT. It yields the protein CASSAGTTYTGELFF.

Here the CDR3 reads CAWAPGTPGTGELFF. The CDR3 nucleotides are TGTGCCTGGGCCCCCGGGACTCCAGGCACCGGGGAGCTGTTTTTT. V and J are TRBV30 and TRBJ2-2; D is possibly TRBD2 (6 bases). CDR1 is GTSNPN and CDR2 is SVGIG in the germline V gene (reference sequence). Trimming stripped 5 bases from V and 4 bases from J, with 17 bases between. The CDR3 contains 15 residues.

The CDR3 spells CASSPIFKTRTGAMNTEAFF. For the CDR3, the DNA is TGCGCCAGCAGCCCCATATTTAAAACCCGGACAGGGGCTATGAACACTGAAGCTTTCTTT. The chain links TRBV4-3 to TRBJ1-1; 9 nucleotides agree with TRBD1. The CDR3 loop spans 20 amino acids. Germline assignment: CDR1 LGHNA and CDR2 YSLEER. J gave up 0 bases and V 4 bases, and 18 bases lay outside the gene matches.

This sequence joins TRBV12-5 and TRBJ2-3; 7 bases fit TRBD1. This CDR3 is built from 14 residues. The germline V gene encodes CDR1 LGHNT and CDR2 FRNRAP. V shed 4 bases, J shed 1 base, and the junction held 2 bases outside the gene matches. The CDR3 loop reads CASGSGTGTDTQYF. CDR3 DNA: TGTGCTAGTGGTTCCGGGACAGGCACAGATACGCAGTATTTT.

The chain's CDR3 is CASSQELRTYVTDTQYF. CDR3 sequence (DNA): TGCGCCAGCAGCCAAGAACTTAGGACATATGTCACAGATACGCAGTATTTT. V gene TRBV4-1 combines with J gene TRBJ2-3; D possibly corresponds to TRBD1 (5 bases). V lost 0 bases and J lost 2, with 15 bases in between. Germline CDR1 is MGHRA and CDR2 is YSYEKL. The CDR3 is 17 residues long.

This clone was counted only a few times. At one end, the junction sequence differs from germline, possibly due to a read error. The rearrangement uses TRBV6-5 and TRBJ1-2; D not resolved. This CDR3 has 10 amino acids. Per the germline V gene, CDR1 is MNHEY and CDR2 is SVGAGI. CDR3 region: CASSYAETVF. The CDR3 DNA follows: TGTGCCAGCAGTTACGCAGAGACTGTTTTC.

This clone appeared once. The chain employs TRBV20-1 and TRBJ2-3, with D uncertain. Germline V lookup: CDR1 DFQATT, CDR2 SNEGSKA (reference sequence). The CDR3 has 10 amino acids. V lost 8 bases to trimming and J lost 8 bases, with 11 bases between them. CDR3 DNA sequence: TGCAGTCCCGCGGCGAGTACGCAGTATTTT. It codes for CSPAASTQYF.

This clone has a single count. V is TRBV10-3 and J is TRBJ1-3, with TRBD1 matching 9 bases. Trimming at V came to 7 bases and at J to 8 bases, leaving 12 bases not matched to a gene. The CDR3 has 15 amino acids. CDR1 is ENHRY, CDR2 SYGVKD, per germline. The CDR3, as DNA: TGTGCCATCAAGGAACTCCGGGACAGGGCGGACACCATATATTTT. Its translation: CAIKELRDRADTIYF.

The rearrangement joins TRBV19 to TRBJ1-2, with D hard to call. This CDR3 contains 14 residues. Trimming shortened V by 7 bases and J by 0 bases, and 12 bases separated the two germline ends. Germline V CDR1 and CDR2: LNHDA, SQIVND (reference sequence). This chain's CDR3 is CASKFAGSNYGYTF. CDR3 DNA: TGTGCCAGTAAATTTGCGGGTTCTAACTATGGCTACACCTTC.

This clone showed up just once. The chain has TRBV5-4 and TRBJ1-4; 7 positions match TRBD1. This CDR3 spans 15 amino acids. Germline CDR1 SGHNT, CDR2 YYREEE (reference sequence). J gave up 0 bases and V 4 bases, and 3 bases lay outside the gene matches. The CDR3 DNA sequence: TGTGCCAGCAGCGGACAGGACCCAACTAATGAAAAACTGTTTTTT. It encodes CASSGQDPTNEKLFF.

This clone showed up many times. The gene calls are TRBV6-6 and TRBJ1-1; D remains unclear. There are 12 residues in the CDR3. Per germline, CDR1 MNHNY and CDR2 SVGAGI (reference sequence). V was pared by 10 bases and J by 0 bases, with 9 bases between. The CDR3 loop reads CATNQVNTEAFF. The CDR3 DNA sequence: TGTGCCACCAACCAGGTGAACACTGAAGCTTTCTTT.

CDR3 in amino acids: CASSLSVQGSGANVLTF. CDR3 nucleotides: TGCGCCAGCAGCTTGAGCGTACAGGGGTCTGGGGCCAACGTCCTGACTTTC. The V gene is TRBV5-1, the J gene TRBJ2-6, with 7 positions matching TRBD1. Germline V gene data show CDR1 as SGHRS and CDR2 as YFSETQ. The CDR3 covers 17 residues. The V segment lost 1 base and the J segment 1 base; nucleotides outside the gene matches: 5. Filled out from reference TRBV5-1 and TRBJ2-6, the complete variable domain reads KAGVTQTPRYLIKTRGQQVTLSCSPISGHRSVSWYQQTPGQGLQFLFEYFSETQRNKGNFPGRFSGRQFSNSRSEMNVSTLELGDSALYLCASSLSVQGSGANVLTFGAGSRLTVL.

This clone was detected once. This chain joins TRBV5-1 and TRBJ1-2, with D unresolved. The CDR3 contains 14 residues. The V and J ends lost 4 bases and 0 bases respectively, with 10 bases between them. Germline V gene lookup returns CDR1 SGHRS and CDR2 YFSETQ. CDR3 nucleotide sequence: TGCGCCAGCAGCCCCTACCTAGCTAACTATGGCTACACCTTC. Protein product: CASSPYLANYGYTF. The variable domain in full, with the rest retrieved from reference TRBV5-1 and TRBJ1-2, is KAGVTQTPRYLIKTRGQQVTLSCSPISGHRSVSWYQQTPGQGLQFLFEYFSETQRNKGNFPGRFSGRQFSNSRSEMNVSTLELGDSALYLCASSPYLANYGYTFGSGTRLTVV.

The rearrangement uses TRBV28 and TRBJ2-3; maybe TRBD2 (5 bases). Germline loops: CDR1 MDHEN, CDR2 SYDVKM. Trimming shortened V by 6 bases and J by 4 bases, and 8 bases separated the two germline ends. This CDR3 is built from 12 residues. CDR3 region: CASRAGADTQYF. The CDR3 region has the DNA TGTGCCAGCAGGGCGGGTGCAGATACGCAGTATTTT.